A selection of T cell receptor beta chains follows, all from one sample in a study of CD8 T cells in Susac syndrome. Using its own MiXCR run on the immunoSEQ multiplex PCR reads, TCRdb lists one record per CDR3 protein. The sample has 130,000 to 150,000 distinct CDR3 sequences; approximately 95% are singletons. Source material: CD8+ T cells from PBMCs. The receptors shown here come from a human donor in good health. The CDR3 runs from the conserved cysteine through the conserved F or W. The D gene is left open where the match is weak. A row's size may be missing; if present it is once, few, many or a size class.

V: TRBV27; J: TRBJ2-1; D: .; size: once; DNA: TGTGCCAGCAGTTCTCGGGACGGCGACTACAATGAGCAGTTCTTC; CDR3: CASSSRDGDYNEQFF
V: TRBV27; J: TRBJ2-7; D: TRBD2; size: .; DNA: TGTGCCAGCAGTTCTGTGGGGGGGAGTAACGACGAGCAGTACTTC; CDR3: CASSSVGGSNDEQYF
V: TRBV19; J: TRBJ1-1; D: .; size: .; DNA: TGTGCCACCCACGGTCCGGACATAGGGAACACTGAAGCTTTCTTT; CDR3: CATHGPDIGNTEAFF
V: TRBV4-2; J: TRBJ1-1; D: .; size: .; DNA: TGTGCCAGCAGTCCAAGGGAGGGAACTGAAGCTTTCTTT; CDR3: CASSPREGTEAFF
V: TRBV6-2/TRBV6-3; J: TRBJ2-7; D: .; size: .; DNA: TGTGCCAGCAGCCGACAGAACTACGAGCAGTACTTC; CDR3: CASSRQNYEQYF
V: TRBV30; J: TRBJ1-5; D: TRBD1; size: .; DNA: TGTGCCTGGCAGGGGGCTGGTCAGCCCCAGCATTTT; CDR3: CAWQGAGQPQHF
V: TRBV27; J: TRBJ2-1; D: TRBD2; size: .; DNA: TGTGCCAGCAGTTCCACTAGCGGGGGGCAGTTCTTC; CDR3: CASSSTSGGQFF
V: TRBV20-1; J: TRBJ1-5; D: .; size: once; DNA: TGCAGTGCTAGGGACGCGCGCAATCAGCCCCAGCATTTT; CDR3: CSARDARNQPQHF
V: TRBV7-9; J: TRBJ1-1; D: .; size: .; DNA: TGTGCCAGCAGCCTTCTCTACACTGAAGCTTTCTTT; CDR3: CASSLLYTEAFF
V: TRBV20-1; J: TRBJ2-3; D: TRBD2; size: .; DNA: TGCAGTGCTAGAATAGAGACTAGCGGGAAGGCGAATACGCAGTATTTT; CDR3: CSARIETSGKANTQYF
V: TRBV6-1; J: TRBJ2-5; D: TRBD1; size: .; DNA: TGTGCCAGCAGTACGCTCAGGGGGCTTGTTATAGAGACCCAGTACTTC; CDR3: CASSTLRGLVIETQYF
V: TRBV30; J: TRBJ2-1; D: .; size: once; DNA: TGTGCCTGGATGGTAGCCACATCAGTGTTGCCCTACAATGAGCAGTTCTTC; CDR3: CAWMVATSVLPYNEQFF
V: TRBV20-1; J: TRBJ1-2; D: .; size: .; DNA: TGCAGTGCTAGAGCGAACAGGGAGATAGGCGGCTACACCTTC; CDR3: CSARANREIGGYTF
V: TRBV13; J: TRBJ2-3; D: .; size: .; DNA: TGTGCCAGCAGCCCCCTTCAGCCCATGGGGGATACGCAGTATTTT; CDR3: CASSPLQPMGDTQYF
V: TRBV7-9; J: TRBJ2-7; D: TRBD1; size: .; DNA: TGTGCCAGCAGCTCCCCCAGACAGGGCGGAATCGGCGAGCAGTACTTC; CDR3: CASSSPRQGGIGEQYF
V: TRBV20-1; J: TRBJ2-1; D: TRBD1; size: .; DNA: TGCAGTGCTAGAGATGTGGACAGGCTGAGAAATGAGCAGTTCTTC; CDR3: CSARDVDRLRNEQFF
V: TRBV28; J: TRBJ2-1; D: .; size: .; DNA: TGTGCCAGCAGTTTTTTGAATGAGCAGTTCTTC; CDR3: CASSFLNEQFF
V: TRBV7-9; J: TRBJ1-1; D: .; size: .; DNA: TGTGCCAGCAGATTGGGGAAGGGCACTGAAGCTTTCTTT; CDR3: CASRLGKGTEAFF
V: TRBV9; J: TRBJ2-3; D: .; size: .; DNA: TGTGCCAGCAGCGACCTGGTGGGCCCTAGCACAGATACGCAGTATTTT; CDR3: CASSDLVGPSTDTQYF
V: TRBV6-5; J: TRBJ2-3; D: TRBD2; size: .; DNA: TGTGCCAGCAGTTACGGACTAGCGGGATTTAGCACAGATACGCAGTATTTT; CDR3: CASSYGLAGFSTDTQYF
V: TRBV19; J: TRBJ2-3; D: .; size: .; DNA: TGTGCCAGTAGTATACCCCAGGGAACAGGTTGGGCAGATACGCAGTATTTT; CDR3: CASSIPQGTGWADTQYF
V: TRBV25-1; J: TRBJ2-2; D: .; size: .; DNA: TGTGCCAGCAGCCAGGGACTTTCCACCGGGGAGCTGTTTTTT; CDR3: CASSQGLSTGELFF
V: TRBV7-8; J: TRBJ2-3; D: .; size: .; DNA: TGTGCCAGCAGCTTAGCGGACCTCACAGATACGCAGTATTTT; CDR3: CASSLADLTDTQYF
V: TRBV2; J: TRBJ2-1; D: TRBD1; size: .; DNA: TGTGCCAGCAGCTCGACAGGGGTGTTCAATGAGCAGTTCTTC; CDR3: CASSSTGVFNEQFF
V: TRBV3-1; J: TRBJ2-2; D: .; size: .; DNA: TGTGCCAGCAGCCAAGGCAAGGACTTCACCGGGGAGCTGTTTTTT; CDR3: CASSQGKDFTGELFF
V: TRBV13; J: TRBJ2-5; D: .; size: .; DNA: TGTGCCAGCAGCTTGGACAACCAAGAGACCCAGTACTTC; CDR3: CASSLDNQETQYF
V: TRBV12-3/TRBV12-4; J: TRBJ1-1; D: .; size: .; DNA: TGTGCCAGCGGCCCCTTGGAGACTGAAGCTTTCTTT; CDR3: CASGPLETEAFF